The entry below gives a single T cell receptor (beta chain) sequence along with its context. The data are from a study of TIL therapy for anti-PD-1-resistant metastatic lung cancer. The CDR3 totals 15 residues. With 4 bases clipped from V and 2 bases from J, the junction kept 7 bases outside the gene matches. Germline values: CDR1 SGHTA, CDR2 FQGNSA. Time point meaning: pre-treatment sample, taken before nivolumab and TIL therapy. This was the immunoSEQ v3 assay. The data were produced by immunoSEQ multiplex PCR, yet TCRdb's version contains in-frame clones alone and is incomplete. The table has 12,000 or so clones, more than 75% seen once.

The sequence was obtained from a person aged 25 to 80 with non-small cell lung cancer. The chain combines TRBV7-2 with TRBJ1-1; 7 bases are shared with TRBD1. The source was blood, collected at baseline. The CDR3 sequence is CASSSAGTVNTEAFF. CDR3 DNA: TGTGCCAGCAGCTCGGCCGGGACAGTAAACACTGAAGCTTTCTTT.